The TCR beta chain under discussion was sequenced for a study of T cells in narcolepsy. General study points: Some memory CD4+ repertoires had no autoreactive clone sequences. Reportedly, autoreactive clonotypes were serially detected in patients' blood but not controls'.

Per germline, CDR1 SGHVS and CDR2 FQNEAQ. Trimming left V 2 bases short and J 3 bases short, with 11 bases between. The CDR3 contains 16 residues. TCRdb's copy holds only in-frame clones and misses some; the assay was immunoSEQ multiplex PCR. The table shows tens of thousands of clones, with 75% to 85% occurring only once. As to this clone: Its antigen is unidentified.

The sequence came from a human donor with narcolepsy. The chain couples TRBV7-8 to TRBJ1-6, with D tentatively TRBD1 (6 bases). Sequencing input: CD45RA- memory CD4+ T cells from PBMCs. CDR3 sequence: CASSLNGQNYNSPLHF. CDR3 nucleotide sequence: TGTGCCAGCAGCTTAAACGGACAGAACTATAATTCACCCCTCCACTTT.